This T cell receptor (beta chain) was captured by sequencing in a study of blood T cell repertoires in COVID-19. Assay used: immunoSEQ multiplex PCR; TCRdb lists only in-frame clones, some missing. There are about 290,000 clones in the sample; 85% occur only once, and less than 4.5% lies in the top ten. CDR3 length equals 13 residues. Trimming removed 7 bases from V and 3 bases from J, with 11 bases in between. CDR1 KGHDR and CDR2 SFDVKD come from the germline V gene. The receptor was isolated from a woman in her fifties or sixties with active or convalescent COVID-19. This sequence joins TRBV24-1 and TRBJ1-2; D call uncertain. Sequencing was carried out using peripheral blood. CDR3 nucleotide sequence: TGTGCCACCAGCCGGACGGGGTACTATGGCTACACCTTC. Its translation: CATSRTGYYGYTF.